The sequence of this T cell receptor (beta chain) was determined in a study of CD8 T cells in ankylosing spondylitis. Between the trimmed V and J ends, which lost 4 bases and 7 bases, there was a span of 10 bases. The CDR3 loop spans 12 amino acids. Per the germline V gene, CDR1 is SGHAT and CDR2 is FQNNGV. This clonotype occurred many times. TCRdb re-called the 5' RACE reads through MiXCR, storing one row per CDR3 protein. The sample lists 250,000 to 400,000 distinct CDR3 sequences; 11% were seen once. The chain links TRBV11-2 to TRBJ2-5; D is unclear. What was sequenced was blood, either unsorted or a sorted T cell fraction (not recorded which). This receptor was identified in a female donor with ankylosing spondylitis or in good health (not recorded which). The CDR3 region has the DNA TGTGCCAGCAGCTCCCAGCGAGTGACCCAGTACTTC. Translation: CASSSQRVTQYF.